Listed here are 31 T cell receptor beta chains from one sample, sequenced in a study of blood T cell repertoires in COVID-19. The repertoire was sequenced with immunoSEQ multiplex PCR; TCRdb's copy has only in-frame clones and lacks some. Of around 220,000 clones listed, 85% to 95% are singletons. Sequencing was performed on PBMCs or T cells enriched from blood (not recorded which). The receptors stem from a woman younger than 30 who had recovered from COVID-19.

This clone turned up a few times. This chain uses TRBV11-3 with TRBJ1-2, with D unresolved. The CDR3 has 15 amino acids. Between the trimmed V and J ends, which lost 5 bases and 7 bases, there was a span of 20 bases. CDR1 and CDR2 (germline): SGHNT, YENEEA. The CDR3: CASSPLWGGQSGYTF. CDR3 in DNA: TGTGCCAGCAGCCCGCTCTGGGGAGGGCAGAGTGGCTACACCTTC.

V is TRBV18 and J is TRBJ1-3, with TRBD1 matching over 7 bases. In germline, CDR1 is KGHSH, CDR2 LQKENI. This CDR3 spans 17 amino acids. Trimming took 4 bases from V and 0 from J; bases not matched to a gene: 9. The CDR3 region is CASSLRGTDLSGNTIYF. DNA for the CDR3: TGTGCCAGCTCACTCAGGGGGACAGATCTCTCTGGAAACACCATATATTTT.

A note on this clone: The sample contains more than one DNA sequence encoding this CDR3. The chain combines TRBV7-3 with TRBJ1-1; possible D gene TRBD1, 5 bases. Germline CDR1 SGHTA, CDR2 FQGTGA. The CDR3 has 13 amino acids. With 0 bases removed from V and 3 bases from J, the gap between germline ends came to 5 bases. In DNA, the CDR3 is TGTGCCAGCAGCTTAACAGGGGACACTGAAGCTTTCTTT. Translating gives CASSLTGDTEAFF.

The chain employs TRBV6-2 or TRBV6-3 and TRBJ2-7; a weak D match, TRBD2 (6 bases). Trimming removed 6 bases from V and 6 bases from J, with 18 bases in between. This CDR3 has 14 amino acids. CDR1 is MNHEY and CDR2 is SVGEGT in the germline V gene. The CDR3 spells CASSQVLARFEQYF. The CDR3 DNA is TGTGCCAGCAGCCAGGTCCTAGCGAGATTCGAGCAGTACTTC.

This chain links TRBV6-5 with TRBJ1-3, with D unclear. The V and J ends lost 2 bases and 3 bases respectively, with 11 bases between them. The germline V gene encodes CDR1 MNHEY and CDR2 SVGAGI. This CDR3 has 15 residues. CDR3 protein: CASSYGIGFGNTIYF. CDR3 nucleotides: TGTGCCAGCAGTTACGGTATCGGTTTTGGAAACACCATATATTTT.

The gene calls are TRBV7-8 and TRBJ2-7; a weak D match, TRBD2 (6 bases). CDR1 and CDR2 from the germline V gene are SGHVS and FQNEAQ. V lost 6 bases, J lost 0 bases, and 15 bases lay in between. The CDR3 has 15 amino acids. CDR3 loop: CASSLTGGTSYEQYF. In DNA form, the CDR3 reads TGTGCCAGCAGTCTCACCGGAGGGACCTCCTACGAGCAGTACTTC. Using reference TRBV7-8 and TRBJ2-7 for the parts outside the CDR3, the full variable domain is GAGVSQSPRYKVAKRGQDVALRCDPISGHVSLFWYQQALGQGPEFLTYFQNEAQLDKSGLPSDRFFAERPEGSVSTLKIQRTQQEDSAVYLCASSLTGGTSYEQYFGPGTRLTVT.

This chain connects TRBV10-3 to TRBJ1-1; 8 bases line up with TRBD1. The germline gives CDR1 ENHRY, CDR2 SYGVKD. Germline trimming cut 6 bases from V and 5 bases from J; bases unmatched to any gene: 8. CDR3 length: 14 amino acids. CDR3 coding DNA: TGTGCCATCAGCAAGACAGGGGTGGGGACTGAAGCTTTCTTT. Residues: CAISKTGVGTEAFF.

The chain uses TRBV10-3 and TRBJ1-2; TRBD1 matches 10 bases. The CDR3 loop spans 12 amino acids. CDR1 is ENHRY, CDR2 SYGVKD, per germline. The V and J ends lost 11 bases and 3 bases, in that order; junction bases with no gene match: 3. CDR3 coding DNA: TGTGCCTCGACAGGGGGCGACTATGGCTACACCTTC. Translated, it gives CASTGGDYGYTF.

J is TRBJ2-1 and V is TRBV4-1; 8 bases align to TRBD2. This CDR3 is 15 amino acids long. With V trimmed by 6 bases and J by 6 bases, 10 bases remained unmatched. Per the germline V gene, CDR1 is MGHRA and CDR2 is YSYEKL. CDR3 protein: CASRRREREGNEQFF. The CDR3 DNA reads as TGCGCCAGCAGGCGCCGGGAACGGGAGGGCAATGAGCAGTTCTTC.

The chain uses TRBV19 and TRBJ1-4; 7 nucleotides match TRBD1. Germline V gene data show CDR1 as LNHDA and CDR2 as SQIVND (reference sequence). The V gene end was trimmed by 3 bases and the J gene end by 5 bases; junction bases not matched to a gene: 6. CDR3 length: 15 residues. CDR3 nucleotides: TGTGCCAGTAGTATCTCCCGCAGGGGGAATGAAAAACTGTTTTTT. Amino acid sequence: CASSISRRGNEKLFF.

This chain joins TRBV7-9 and TRBJ2-7; possibly TRBD1 for D (6 bases). Trimming took 7 bases from V and 0 from J, leaving 22 bases between them. CDR3 length: 17 residues. Germline V gene lookup returns CDR1 SEHNR and CDR2 FQNEAQ (reference sequence). The DNA of the CDR3 is TGTGCCAGCACCAGGGGAGAGGGATCCAGGGGCTCCTACGAGCAGTACTTC. It encodes CASTRGEGSRGSYEQYF.

The V gene is TRBV18, the J gene TRBJ2-1; D might be TRBD2 (6 bases). This CDR3 has 14 residues. From germline, CDR1 is KGHSH and CDR2 LQKENI. Trimming cost V 3 bases and J 9 bases, with 15 bases left between them. CDR3 in amino acids: CASSPMDYWSEQFF. CDR3 in DNA: TGTGCCAGCTCACCTATGGACTATTGGAGTGAGCAGTTCTTC.

The chain combines TRBV11-2 with TRBJ1-1, with D possibly TRBD1 on 6 matching bases. The CDR3 totals 14 residues. Per germline, CDR1 SGHAT and CDR2 FQNNGV. Trimming left V 1 base short and J 5 bases short, with 11 bases between. CDR3 coding DNA: TGTGCCAGCAGCTTAGTTAGGGGGGGGACTGAAGCTTTCTTT. This gives the protein CASSLVRGGTEAFF.

The chain links TRBV7-3 to TRBJ2-7, with 8 bases that match TRBD2. V lost 6 bases to trimming and J lost 4 bases; unmatched junction nucleotides: 8. CDR1 is SGHTA, CDR2 FQGTGA, per germline. This CDR3 is 14 amino acids long. CDR3 amino acids: CASSGGLVEYEQYF. The CDR3 bases are TGTGCCAGCAGTGGGGGACTAGTTGAGTACGAGCAGTACTTC.

This CDR3 reads CASSVSISAGYYGYTF. CDR3 coding DNA: TGTGCCAGCAGCGTTTCTATATCGGCAGGTTATTATGGCTACACCTTC. This chain joins TRBV11-2 and TRBJ1-2; D call uncertain. The CDR3 contains 16 residues. The V end lost 5 bases, the J end lost 5 bases, and 21 bases lay between the germline ends. Germline V gene sequence: CDR1 SGHAT, CDR2 FQNNGV.

This sequence joins TRBV11-2 and TRBJ1-4; D not resolved. The germline gives CDR1 SGHAT, CDR2 FQNNGV. The CDR3 runs to 15 residues. V was clipped by 2 bases and J by 7 bases, with 14 bases between them. CDR3: CASSLQDGLSEKLFF. For the CDR3, the DNA is TGTGCCAGCAGCTTACAGGATGGCTTGTCTGAAAAACTGTTTTTT.

This chain joins TRBV6-5 and TRBJ2-1; D may be TRBD1 (7 bases). This CDR3 has 16 amino acids. The germline V gene has CDR1 MNHEY and CDR2 SVGAGI. V gave up 2 bases and J gave up 3 bases, with 14 bases separating them. In nucleotides, the CDR3 is TGTGCCAGCAGTTACAGGCGCCAGGGGGGCTACAATGAGCAGTTCTTC. Protein: CASSYRRQGGYNEQFF.

In DNA form, the CDR3 reads TGTGCCAGCAGCCAAGGGACAGGGGGTCAGCCCCAGCATTTT. This sequence encodes CASSQGTGGQPQHF. V gene TRBV3-1 (or the pseudogene TRBV3-2) combines with J gene TRBJ1-5; 10 bases agree with TRBD1. Germline CDR1 and CDR2: LGHDT and YNNKEL (reference sequence). The CDR3 extends over 14 amino acids. V lost 1 base and J lost 6; bases outside the gene matches: 0.

The chain employs TRBV7-9 and TRBJ1-2; no reliable D call. With 5 bases removed from V and 4 bases from J, the gap between germline ends came to 14 bases. This CDR3 region has 14 residues. CDR1 and CDR2 (germline): SEHNR, FQNEAQ (reference sequence). The CDR3 region has the DNA TGTGCCAGCAGCATTCCGAGGAGAGGCTATGGCTACACCTTC. This codes for CASSIPRRGYGYTF.

CDR3 residues: CASSLFPQGSTYEQYF. Here the CDR3 DNA reads TGCGCCAGCAGCTTGTTCCCTCAAGGGAGTACCTACGAGCAGTACTTC. The chain recombines TRBV5-1 with TRBJ2-7; maybe TRBD2 (5 bases). The V gene's germline CDR1 is SGHRS and CDR2 YFSETQ. V lost 1 base and J 2 bases, leaving 16 bases between the germline ends. The CDR3 is 16 amino acids.

The chain employs TRBV11-3 and TRBJ1-6, with 8 bases fitting TRBD1. The germline V gene encodes CDR1 SGHNT and CDR2 YENEEA. The J segment lost 11 bases and the V segment lost 1 base, leaving 4 bases of the junction unmatched. The CDR3 length is 14 residues. The CDR3 DNA sequence: TGTGCCAGCAGCTTAGGGGACAGGCCCCCACCCCTCCACTTT. Residues: CASSLGDRPPPLHF. The full variable domain, completed using reference TRBV11-3 and TRBJ1-6, is EAGVVQSPRYKIIEKKQPVAFWCNPISGHNTLYWYLQNLGQGPELLIRYENEEAVDDSQLPKDRFSAERLKGVDSTLKIQPAELGDSAVYLCASSLGDRPPPLHFGNGTRLTVT.

The chain has TRBV18 and TRBJ1-1, with TRBD1 matching 9 bases. The CDR3 has 14 amino acids. The junction had 6 bases not matched to a gene; V was cut back by 7 bases and J by 3 bases. The germline V gene has CDR1 KGHSH and CDR2 LQKENI. CDR3 in DNA: TGTGCCAGCTTTATAACAGGGGGCCACACTGAAGCTTTCTTT. It specifies CASFITGGHTEAFF. Supplemented by reference TRBV18 and TRBJ1-1, the full variable domain reads NAGVMQNPRHLVRRRGQEARLRCSPMKGHSHVYWYRQLPEEGLKFMVYLQKENIIDESGMPKERFSAEFPKEGPSILRIQQVVRGDSAAYFCASFITGGHTEAFFGQGTRLTVV.

This clone has only one observation. The gene calls are TRBV28 and TRBJ2-7; TRBD2 agrees at 10 bases. The CDR3 is 14 amino acids. V shed 5 bases, J shed 1 base, and the junction held 2 bases outside the gene matches. Per germline, CDR1 MDHEN and CDR2 SYDVKM. CDR3: CASSQRGGSYEQYF. The CDR3 DNA reads TGTGCCAGCAGTCAGCGGGGGGGGTCCTACGAGCAGTACTTC.

The chain carries TRBV25-1 and TRBJ2-4; unclear D gene. Germline assignment: CDR1 MGHDK and CDR2 SYGVNS. This CDR3 region has 17 residues. The V end was cut by 5 bases, the J end by 0 bases, with 17 bases between. In DNA, the CDR3 is TGTGCCAGCAGTACTCCTGGAGCCCCCCTAGCCAAAAACATTCAGTACTTC. Translating it yields CASSTPGAPLAKNIQYF. Filled out from reference TRBV25-1 and TRBJ2-4, the complete variable domain reads EADIYQTPRYLVIGTGKKITLECSQTMGHDKMYWYQQDPGMELHLIHYSYGVNSTEKGDLSSESTVSRIRTEHFPLTLESARPSHTSQYLCASSTPGAPLAKNIQYFGAGTRLSVL.

This chain connects TRBV7-9 to TRBJ1-5; 7 bases are shared with TRBD1. The CDR3 is 17 amino acids. J lost 4 bases, V lost 5 bases, and 14 bases had no gene match. In germline, CDR1 is SEHNR, CDR2 FQNEAQ (reference sequence). CDR3 residues: CASSRDRDGGLNQPQHF. The CDR3, as DNA: TGTGCCAGCAGCCGAGACAGGGATGGGGGCCTTAATCAGCCCCAGCATTTT.

CDR3 coding DNA: TGTGCCAGCAGCTTACAGGGAACTGGAAACACCATATATTTT. As protein: CASSLQGTGNTIYF. The chain uses TRBV11-3 and TRBJ1-3; a possible D gene is TRBD1 (5 bases). The ends were cut back, 2 bases at V and 2 bases at J, with 7 bases in the middle. CDR3 length: 14 amino acids. Germline CDR1 reads SGHNT; CDR2 reads YENEEA.

This chain connects TRBV6-2 or TRBV6-3 to TRBJ1-2, with 7 bases lining up with TRBD1. The CDR3 has 17 residues. The ends lost 6 bases at V and 4 bases at J; junction bases unmatched: 17. CDR1 and CDR2 (germline): MNHEY, SVGEGT. The CDR3 sequence is CASSHRRRTGTVYGYTF. The DNA for the CDR3 is TGTGCCAGCAGCCACAGGCGGAGAACCGGGACAGTCTATGGCTACACCTTC.

The V gene is TRBV7-8, the J gene TRBJ2-1, with 7 nucleotides matching TRBD2. CDR1 and CDR2 (germline): SGHVS, FQNEAQ. The CDR3 loop spans 17 amino acids. The trim removed 5 bases at V and 8 bases at J, leaving 18 bases unmatched. The DNA for the CDR3 is TGTGCCAGCAGCATGGATAAGCGGGGTTTACGTGGCGATGAGCAGTTCTTC. It encodes CASSMDKRGLRGDEQFF.

About this clone itself: The same CDR3 arises from other DNA sequences in this sample as well. The rearrangement links TRBV19 to TRBJ1-5, with TRBD1 matching over 7 bases. V gave up 4 bases and J gave up 6 bases; unmatched junction bases: 3. The germline V gene encodes CDR1 LNHDA and CDR2 SQIVND (reference sequence). The CDR3 has 13 amino acids. CDR3 residues: CASSRGGGQPQHF. As DNA, the CDR3 is TGTGCCAGTAGTAGAGGGGGCGGTCAGCCCCAGCATTTT.

The genes are TRBV12-3 or TRBV12-4 and TRBJ1-2; tentative D call: TRBD1 (6 bases). The CDR3 is 13 amino acids. The V gene lost 4 bases and the J gene lost 4 bases, with 10 bases spanning the gap. The chain's CDR3 is CASSSWGPYGYTF. CDR3 nucleotide sequence: TGTGCCAGCAGTTCCTGGGGGCCCTATGGCTACACCTTC.

This chain links TRBV29-1 with TRBJ1-1; D not certain. The CDR3 is made up of 12 amino acids. CDR1 SQVTM and CDR2 ANQGSEA come from the germline V gene. The V end lost 3 bases, the J end lost 5 bases, and 10 bases lay between the germline ends. The CDR3, as DNA: TGCAGCGTTGATCTAGGTAGGACTGAAGCTTTCTTT. Its protein product is CSVDLGRTEAFF.